These T cell receptor beta chains were read from a single sample in a study of cytomegalovirus exposure and HLA in healthy donors. Generated by immunoSEQ multiplex PCR, the TCRdb table keeps only in-frame clones and is missing some. The sample carries some 150,000 clones, roughly 78% recorded once. The sample taken for sequencing was PBMCs. Receptors were obtained from a man between 35 and 55 years old in good health and CMV-seronegative. CDR3s include the opening cysteine and the closing phenylalanine or tryptophan. Fields, in order: V gene, D gene, clone size, J gene, CDR3 protein, CDR3 DNA. D genes are given only for firm matches. Size is stated for part of the rows, as once, few or many counts, or as a class when the clone is expanded.

>TRBV6-8|TRBD2|.|TRBJ2-1
CASRDGLAERYNEQFF
TGTGCCAGCAGAGACGGACTAGCGGAAAGATACAATGAGCAGTTCTTC
>TRBV6-5|TRBD2|.|TRBJ2-5
CASSYSSGRFAYF
TGTGCCAGCAGTTACTCTAGCGGGAGGTTTGCATACTTC
>TRBV7-8|.|few|TRBJ2-7
CASSRDTSRSYEQYF
TGTGCCAGCAGCCGAGACACCTCTCGTTCCTACGAGCAGTACTTC
>TRBV7-9|.|.|TRBJ2-3
CASSLATGRTDTQYF
TGTGCCAGCAGCTTAGCTACGGGGAGGACAGATACGCAGTATTTT
>TRBV5-1|TRBD2|.|TRBJ2-7
CASSLRGGMNEQYF
TGCGCCAGCAGCTTACGGGGGGGAATGAACGAGCAGTACTTC
>TRBV4-1|TRBD2|.|TRBJ2-5
CASSPIRLAGGETQYF
TGCGCCAGCAGCCCCATCCGACTAGCGGGGGGGGAGACCCAGTACTTC
>TRBV7-2|TRBD2|.|TRBJ2-3
CASSLGRRETDTQYF
TGTGCCAGCAGCTTAGGGCGGCGGGAGACAGATACGCAGTATTTT
>TRBV27|.|.|TRBJ2-7
CASSPRGGPYEQYF
TGTGCCAGCAGCCCCCGCGGAGGGCCCTACGAGCAGTACTTC
>TRBV28|.|.|TRBJ1-5
CASTTGGNQPQHF
TGTGCCAGTACCACAGGTGGCAATCAGCCCCAGCATTTT
>TRBV11-2|.|.|TRBJ2-7
CASSLHGSYEQYF
TGTGCCAGCAGCTTACACGGTTCCTACGAGCAGTACTTC
>TRBV5-1|.|.|TRBJ1-3
CASSLLTGGSGNTIYF
TGCGCCAGCAGCTTACTTACAGGCGGCTCTGGAAACACCATATATTTT
>TRBV28|.|.|TRBJ1-6
CASSLWQNNSPLHF
TGTGCCAGCAGTTTGTGGCAGAATAATTCACCCCTCCACTTT
>TRBV5-1|TRBD1|.|TRBJ2-3
CASSLEGWTGWGTDTQYF
TGCGCCAGCAGCTTGGAGGGGTGGACAGGATGGGGCACAGATACGCAGTATTTT
>TRBV7-2|TRBD2|.|TRBJ2-7
CASSPSGRVREQYF
TGTGCCAGCAGCCCAAGCGGGAGGGTACGCGAGCAGTACTTC
>TRBV2|TRBD1|few|TRBJ2-1
CASAGTGAYNEQFF
TGTGCCAGCGCCGGGACAGGGGCCTACAATGAGCAGTTCTTC
>TRBV7-9|TRBD2|.|TRBJ2-1
CASSQASPGLAVLGREQFF
TGTGCCAGCAGCCAGGCCAGCCCGGGACTAGCGGTTCTGGGCAGGGAGCAGTTCTTC
>TRBV5-4|TRBD1|.|TRBJ1-1
CASSLGQGMNTEAFF
TGTGCCAGCAGCTTGGGACAGGGGATGAACACTGAAGCTTTCTTT